These 26 T cell receptor beta chains were sequenced from one sample in a study of CD8+ T cells in alopecia areata. Once RNA had been extracted, it was reverse transcribed into cDNA to act as the sequencing template. Repertoires were generated with immunoSEQ multiplex PCR, while TCRdb's copy carries only in-frame clones and drops some. This sample has some 51,000 clones, with around 96% found just once. This material consisted of CD8+ T cells sorted from blood, taken at week 0. All receptors come from a human donor with alopecia areata.

This clone occurred once. V and J are TRBV4-3 and TRBJ1-6; the match to TRBD1 covers 9 bases. V gave up 1 base and J gave up 7 bases; unmatched junction bases: 2. The CDR3 extends over 15 amino acids. Per the germline V gene, CDR1 is LGHNA and CDR2 is YSLEER. The CDR3 DNA is TGCGCCAGCAGCCAAGGGACAGGGGTGAATTCACCCCTCCACTTT. Residues: CASSQGTGVNSPLHF.

The gene calls are TRBV4-2 and TRBJ1-2; D might be TRBD1 (5 bases). This CDR3 is 17 amino acids long. Germline CDR1 and CDR2: LGHNA and YNFKEQ. V dropped 0 bases and J dropped 6 bases, with 20 bases sitting between them. CDR3 sequence: CASSQERVRQKQDGYTF. CDR3 nucleotide sequence: TGTGCCAGCAGCCAAGAGAGGGTCAGACAGAAGCAGGATGGCTACACCTTC.

V gene TRBV6-6 combines with J gene TRBJ2-7; 7 bases are shared with TRBD1. The CDR3 spans 14 residues. The trim removed 4 bases at V and 0 bases at J, leaving 3 bases unmatched. Looked up from germline, CDR1 is MNHNY and CDR2 is SVGAGI (reference sequence). The CDR3 region is CASSLDRSSYEQYF. The DNA of the CDR3 is TGTGCCAGCAGTTTGGACAGGAGCTCCTACGAGCAGTACTTC.

The chain couples TRBV7-6 to TRBJ2-7; 10 bases are shared with TRBD1. This CDR3 spans 15 amino acids. The ends lost 1 base at V and 1 base at J; junction bases unmatched: 1. The germline CDR1 and CDR2 sequences are SGHVS and FNYEAQ. CDR3 sequence (DNA): TGTGCCAGCAGCTTAGGGACAGGGGGTTCCTACGAGCAGTACTTC. It yields the protein CASSLGTGGSYEQYF. Drawing the rest from reference TRBV7-6 and TRBJ2-7, the complete variable domain is GAGVSQSPRYKVTKRGQDVALRCDPISGHVSLYWYRQALGQGPEFLTYFNYEAQQDKSGLPNDRFSAERPEGSISTLTIQRTEQRDSAMYRCASSLGTGGSYEQYFGPGTRLTVT.

This sequence joins TRBV29-1 and TRBJ2-3, with TRBD2 as a possible D gene (5 bases). The CDR3 has 17 amino acids. Germline V gene sequence: CDR1 SQVTM, CDR2 ANQGSEA. V was trimmed by 0 bases and J by 6 bases, leaving 22 bases between them. This chain's CDR3 is CSVEDPEIEPSGDTQYF. In DNA, the CDR3 is TGCAGCGTTGAAGATCCGGAGATAGAACCGTCGGGGGATACGCAGTATTTT.

This clone is a singleton in its sample. Germline is not matched at one junction end, which may reflect a read error. The chain uses TRBV7-9 and TRBJ2-1, with TRBD2 identical over 10 bases. The CDR3 runs 15 residues. CDR1 is SEHNR, CDR2 FQNEAQ, per germline (reference sequence). The CDR3 spells CASSLAGDFYNEQFF. Written as DNA, the CDR3 is TGTGCCAGCAGCCTAGCGGGGGATTTCTACAATGAGCAGTTCTTC.

Regarding this clone: The sample holds other DNA sequences that translate to the same CDR3. The genes are TRBV7-9 and TRBJ2-1; D is perhaps TRBD1 (6 bases). The CDR3 is 14 amino acids. The germline CDR1 and CDR2 sequences are SEHNR and FQNEAQ (reference sequence). V shed 4 bases and J shed 4 bases, with 11 bases lying between them. CDR3 in amino acids: CASSSIDRYNEQFF. In nucleotides, the CDR3 is TGTGCCAGCAGCTCCATCGACAGGTACAATGAGCAGTTCTTC.

This clone was found once. Other DNA sequences in the sample encode the same CDR3. The V call is TRBV5-1, the J call TRBJ2-7; possible D gene TRBD1, 6 bases. With 1 base removed from V and 2 bases from J, the gap between germline ends came to 7 bases. The CDR3 has 13 amino acids. Germline values: CDR1 SGHRS, CDR2 YFSETQ. CDR3 nucleotides: TGCGCCAGCAGCTTGACAGGGCCCTACGAGCAGTACTTC. Translating it yields CASSLTGPYEQYF.

This clone was observed a handful of times. The chain has TRBV19 and TRBJ2-6; D perhaps matches TRBD1 (6 bases). There are 18 residues in the CDR3. Germline-derived CDR1 and CDR2 are LNHDA and SQIVND (reference sequence). The V and J ends lost 3 bases and 0 bases respectively, with 15 bases between them. In DNA form, the CDR3 reads TGTGCCAGTAGTATTTCGGGACACCACGTCTCTGGGGCCAACGTCCTGACTTTC. It yields the protein CASSISGHHVSGANVLTF.

This chain links TRBV7-2 with TRBJ2-1, with D maybe TRBD2 (6 bases). From germline, CDR1 is SGHTA and CDR2 FQGNSA. This CDR3 has 14 amino acids. The V end was cut by 1 base, the J end by 10 bases, with 14 bases between. The CDR3 is CASSLVRASGEQFF. CDR3 sequence (DNA): TGTGCCAGCAGCTTAGTGAGGGCGAGCGGGGAGCAGTTCTTC. Based on the CDR3 plus reference TRBV7-2 and TRBJ2-1, the full variable domain is GAGVSQSPSNKVTEKGKDVELRCDPISGHTALYWYRQSLGQGLEFLIYFQGNSAPDKSGLPSDRFSAERTGGSVSTLTIQRTQQEDSAVYLCASSLVRASGEQFFGPGTRLTVL.

CDR3 coding DNA: TGTGCCAGCAGCTCAACAGGGGGATCCTACAATGAGCAGTTCTTC. This sequence encodes CASSSTGGSYNEQFF. This chain uses TRBV11-2 with TRBJ2-1; TRBD1 matches 8 bases. From germline, CDR1 is SGHAT and CDR2 FQNNGV. The CDR3 loop spans 15 amino acids. V was clipped by 4 bases and J by 1 base; unmatched bases: 3.

The rearrangement uses TRBV28 and TRBJ2-7; tentatively, D is TRBD1 (6 bases). Trimming removed 5 bases from V and 4 bases from J, with 18 bases in between. In germline, CDR1 is MDHEN, CDR2 SYDVKM. The CDR3 has 15 residues. CDR3 residues: CASSDRNREVYEQYF. Here the CDR3 DNA reads TGTGCCAGCAGTGATCGGAACAGGGAAGTGTACGAGCAGTACTTC.

The gene calls are TRBV5-8 and TRBJ2-5; 14 nucleotides agree with TRBD2. The CDR3 loop spans 16 amino acids. Germline-derived CDR1 and CDR2 are SGHTS and YDEGEE. The junction had 4 bases not matched to a gene; V was cut back by 4 bases and J by 2 bases. As DNA, the CDR3 is TGTGCCAGCAGCCCCTGGACTAGCGGGGGGCAAGAGACCCAGTACTTC. Translation: CASSPWTSGGQETQYF. The full variable domain, rest sourced from reference TRBV5-8 and TRBJ2-5, is EAGVTQSPTHLIKTRGQQATLRCSPISGHTSVYWYQQALGLGLQFLLWYDEGEERNRGNFPPRFSGRQFPNYSSELNVNALELEDSALYLCASSPWTSGGQETQYFGPGTRLLVL.

The chain joins TRBV5-6 to TRBJ2-7; the D gene is possibly TRBD1 (6 bases). CDR1 and CDR2 (germline): SGHDT, YYEEEE. With 2 bases removed from V and 4 bases from J, the gap between germline ends came to 13 bases. There are 14 residues in the CDR3. CDR3 in amino acids: CASSLGDTWYEQYF. CDR3 sequence (DNA): TGTGCCAGCAGCTTAGGGGACACCTGGTACGAGCAGTACTTC. Combining the CDR3 with reference TRBV5-6 and TRBJ2-7 gives the whole variable domain DAGVTQSPTHLIKTRGQQVTLRCSPKSGHDTVSWYQQALGQGPQFIFQYYEEEERQRGNFPDRFSGHQFPNYSSELNVNALLLGDSALYLCASSLGDTWYEQYFGPGTRLTVT.

V usage is TRBV4-3 and J usage is TRBJ1-1; 8 bases fit TRBD1. V shed 1 base and J 5 bases; nucleotides not matched to a gene: 6. The CDR3 consists of 15 residues. In germline, CDR1 is LGHNA, CDR2 YSLEER. The CDR3 loop reads CASSQGDRGRTEAFF. CDR3 sequence (DNA): TGCGCCAGCAGCCAAGGCGACAGGGGAAGGACTGAAGCTTTCTTT.

The chain links TRBV7-9 to TRBJ1-1, with D possibly matching TRBD1 (6 bases). Trimming left V 1 base short and J 0 bases short, with 9 bases between. The CDR3 is 15 amino acids. From germline, CDR1 is SEHNR and CDR2 FQNEAQ (reference sequence). The CDR3 reads CASSLGQAMNTEAFF. In nucleotides, the CDR3 is TGTGCCAGCAGCTTAGGACAGGCGATGAACACTGAAGCTTTCTTT. Drawing the rest from reference TRBV7-9 and TRBJ1-1, the complete variable domain is DTGVSQNPRHKITKRGQNVTFRCDPISEHNRLYWYRQTLGQGPEFLTYFQNEAQLEKSRLLSDRFSAERPKGSFSTLEIQRTEQGDSAMYLCASSLGQAMNTEAFFGQGTRLTVV.

V and J are TRBV4-2 and TRBJ1-4, with D maybe TRBD1 (5 bases). The CDR3 loop spans 14 amino acids. Germline CDR1 is LGHNA and CDR2 is YNFKEQ. The V gene lost 1 base and the J gene lost 4 bases, with 7 bases spanning the gap. The CDR3 is CASSQGGGNEKLFF. DNA of the CDR3: TGTGCCAGCAGCCAAGGGGGGGGTAATGAAAAACTGTTTTTT.

The V gene is TRBV5-1, the J gene TRBJ2-1; TRBD2 matches at 13 bases. Trimming at V came to 6 bases and at J to 6 bases, leaving 6 bases not matched to a gene. Germline V gene lookup returns CDR1 SGHRS and CDR2 YFSETQ. The CDR3 spans 15 residues. The CDR3 loop is CASTWTSGGPNEQFF. CDR3 coding DNA: TGCGCCAGCACCTGGACTAGCGGGGGCCCCAATGAGCAGTTCTTC.

The chain recombines TRBV4-3 with TRBJ2-7; D is possibly TRBD2 (6 bases). V shed 0 bases and J shed 0 bases, with 12 bases lying between them. Germline values: CDR1 LGHNA, CDR2 YSLEER. CDR3 length: 16 residues. The CDR3 DNA reads TGCGCCAGCAGCCAAGAAAGGGAGGCCCGCTCCTACGAGCAGTACTTC. Translation: CASSQEREARSYEQYF.

The rearrangement joins TRBV13 to TRBJ2-5, with D perhaps matching TRBD1 (6 bases). The CDR3 is 18 residues long. The V gene's germline CDR1 is PRHDT and CDR2 FYEKMQ (reference sequence). V was pared by 4 bases and J by 0 bases, with 21 bases between. This CDR3 is CASSYRRTAQINQETQYF. The CDR3 DNA reads as TGTGCCAGCAGCTACCGACGGACAGCTCAGATAAACCAAGAGACCCAGTACTTC.

The V call is TRBV6-6, the J call TRBJ1-2; 10 positions match TRBD1. CDR1 and CDR2 (germline): MNHNY, SVGAGI (reference sequence). This CDR3 contains 14 residues. Unmatched junction bases numbered 8, after V lost 8 bases and J lost 5 bases. The DNA for the CDR3 is TGTGCCAGCGAAGCGACAGGGGGCGGTTATGGCTACACCTTC. This encodes CASEATGGGYGYTF.

The J gene is TRBJ2-5, the V gene TRBV5-4; TRBD2 matches at 15 bases. The germline V gene has CDR1 SGHNT and CDR2 YYREEE (reference sequence). The CDR3 length is 19 residues. V lost 4 bases, J lost 4 bases, and 14 bases stayed unmatched. CDR3 nucleotides: TGTGCCAGCAGCCTAGGACTAGCGGGGGGGCGGCGTCCGGGAGAGACCCAGTACTTC. It yields the protein CASSLGLAGGRRPGETQYF.

The chain is built from TRBV27 and TRBJ2-2; D is unresolved. V was pared by 3 bases and J by 0 bases, with 11 bases between. Germline CDR1 reads MNHEY; CDR2 reads SMNVEV (reference sequence). This CDR3 is 16 amino acids long. In DNA form, the CDR3 reads TGTGCCAGCAGTTTTGTCTCCGCCACGAACACCGGGGAGCTGTTTTTT. Its protein is CASSFVSATNTGELFF.

This chain uses TRBV29-1 with TRBJ2-7; 9 bases fit TRBD1. Germline V gene data show CDR1 as SQVTM and CDR2 as ANQGSEA. The V segment lost 3 bases and the J segment 2 bases; nucleotides outside the gene matches: 8. CDR3 length: 15 amino acids. The CDR3 nucleotides read TGCAGCGTTGAGGCTACAGGGGGCCGAGCCTACGAGCAGTACTTC. Translated: CSVEATGGRAYEQYF.

The CDR3 DNA sequence: TGTGCCAGCAGTTTCCCTTCGGGTCTAGCGGGGGTGTACCAAGAGACCCAGTACTTC. It encodes CASSFPSGLAGVYQETQYF. The chain joins TRBV2 to TRBJ2-5; TRBD2 matches at 10 bases. This CDR3 spans 19 amino acids. Unmatched junction bases numbered 15, after V lost 5 bases and J lost 0 bases. Germline CDR1 is SNHLY and CDR2 is FYNNEI. Full variable domain (missing parts from reference TRBV2 and TRBJ2-5): EPEVTQTPSHQVTQMGQEVILRCVPISNHLYFYWYRQILGQKVEFLVSFYNNEISEKSEIFDDQFSVERPDGSNFTLKIRSTKLEDSAMYFCASSFPSGLAGVYQETQYFGPGTRLLVL.

The chain uses TRBV9 and TRBJ2-1; 10 bases map to TRBD2. The CDR3 is made up of 16 amino acids. Germline values: CDR1 SGDLS, CDR2 YYNGEE. V trimming: 0 bases; J trimming: 5 bases; junction bases outside the gene matches: 5. CDR3 protein: CASSVGAGGTNNEQFF. The CDR3 nucleotides are TGTGCCAGCAGCGTAGGAGCGGGGGGGACTAACAATGAGCAGTTCTTC. Full variable domain (outside the CDR3, taken from reference TRBV9 and TRBJ2-1): DSGVTQTPKHLITATGQRVTLRCSPRSGDLSVYWYQQSLDQGLQFLIQYYNGEERAKGNILERFSAQQFPDLHSELNLSSLELGDSALYFCASSVGAGGTNNEQFFGPGTRLTVL.